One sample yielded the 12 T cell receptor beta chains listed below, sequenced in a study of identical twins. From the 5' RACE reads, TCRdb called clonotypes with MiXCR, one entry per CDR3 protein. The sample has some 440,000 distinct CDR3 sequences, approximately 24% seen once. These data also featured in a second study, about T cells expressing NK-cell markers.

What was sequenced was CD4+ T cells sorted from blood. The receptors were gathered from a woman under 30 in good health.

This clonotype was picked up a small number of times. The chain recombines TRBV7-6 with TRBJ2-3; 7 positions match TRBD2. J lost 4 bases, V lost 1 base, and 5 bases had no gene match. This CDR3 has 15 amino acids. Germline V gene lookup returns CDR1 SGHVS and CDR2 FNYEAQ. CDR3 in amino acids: CASSLGSRGADTQYF. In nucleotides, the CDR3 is TGTGCCAGCAGCTTAGGGTCCCGGGGGGCAGATACGCAGTATTTT.

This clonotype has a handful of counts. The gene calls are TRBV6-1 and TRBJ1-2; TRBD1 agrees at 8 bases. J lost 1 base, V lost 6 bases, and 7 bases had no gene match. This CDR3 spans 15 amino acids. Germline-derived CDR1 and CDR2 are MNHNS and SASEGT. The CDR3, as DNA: TGTGCCAGCAGGCCACCGGGACAGGTTAACTATGGCTACACCTTC. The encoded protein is CASRPPGQVNYGYTF.

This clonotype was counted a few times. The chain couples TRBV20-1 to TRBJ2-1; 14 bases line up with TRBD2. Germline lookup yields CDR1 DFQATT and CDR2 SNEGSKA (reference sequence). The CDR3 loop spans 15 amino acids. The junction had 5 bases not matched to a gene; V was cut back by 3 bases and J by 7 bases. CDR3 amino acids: CSASLTSGGANEQFF. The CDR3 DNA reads TGCAGTGCTAGCTTGACTAGCGGGGGGGCAAATGAGCAGTTCTTC.

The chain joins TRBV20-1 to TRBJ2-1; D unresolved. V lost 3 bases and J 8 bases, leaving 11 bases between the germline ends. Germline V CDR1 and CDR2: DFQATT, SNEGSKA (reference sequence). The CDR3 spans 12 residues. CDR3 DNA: TGCAGTGCTAGTCCGGAGTGGGATGAGCAGTTCTTC. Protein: CSASPEWDEQFF.

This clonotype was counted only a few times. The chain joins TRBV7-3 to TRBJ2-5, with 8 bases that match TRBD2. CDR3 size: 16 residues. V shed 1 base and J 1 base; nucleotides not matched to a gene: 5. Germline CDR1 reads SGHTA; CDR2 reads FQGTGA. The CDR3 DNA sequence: TGTGCCAGCAGCTTAATCCCCGGGGGGGTCCAAGAGACCCAGTACTTC. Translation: CASSLIPGGVQETQYF.

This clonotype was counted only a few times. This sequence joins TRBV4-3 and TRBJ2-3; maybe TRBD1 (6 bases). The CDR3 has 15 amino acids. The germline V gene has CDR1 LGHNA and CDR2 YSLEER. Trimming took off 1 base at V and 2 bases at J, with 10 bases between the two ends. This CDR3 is CASSQGTANTDTQYF. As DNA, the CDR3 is TGCGCCAGCAGCCAAGGGACAGCAAACACAGATACGCAGTATTTT.

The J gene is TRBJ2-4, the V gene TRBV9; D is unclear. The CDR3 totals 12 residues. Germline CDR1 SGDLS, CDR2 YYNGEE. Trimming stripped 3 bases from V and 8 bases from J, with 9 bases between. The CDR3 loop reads CASSADLDIQYF. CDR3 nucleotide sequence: TGTGCCAGCAGCGCCGATTTGGACATTCAGTACTTC.

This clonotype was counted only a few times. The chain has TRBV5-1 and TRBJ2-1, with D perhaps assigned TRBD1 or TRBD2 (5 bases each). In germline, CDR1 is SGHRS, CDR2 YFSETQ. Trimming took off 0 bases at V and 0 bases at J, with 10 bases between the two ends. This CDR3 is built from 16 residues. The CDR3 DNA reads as TGCGCCAGCAGCTTGGTCGGGGACCCCTCCTACAATGAGCAGTTCTTC. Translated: CASSLVGDPSYNEQFF. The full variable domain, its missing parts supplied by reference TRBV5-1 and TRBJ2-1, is KAGVTQTPRYLIKTRGQQVTLSCSPISGHRSVSWYQQTPGQGLQFLFEYFSETQRNKGNFPGRFSGRQFSNSRSEMNVSTLELGDSALYLCASSLVGDPSYNEQFFGPGTRLTVL.

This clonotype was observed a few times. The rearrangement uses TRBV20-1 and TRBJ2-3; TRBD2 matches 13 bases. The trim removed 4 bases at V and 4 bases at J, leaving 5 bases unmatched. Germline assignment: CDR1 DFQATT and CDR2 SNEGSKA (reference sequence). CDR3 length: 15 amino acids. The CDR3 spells CSAKRTSGRPDTQYF. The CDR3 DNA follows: TGCAGTGCTAAACGGACTAGCGGGAGACCAGATACGCAGTATTTT.

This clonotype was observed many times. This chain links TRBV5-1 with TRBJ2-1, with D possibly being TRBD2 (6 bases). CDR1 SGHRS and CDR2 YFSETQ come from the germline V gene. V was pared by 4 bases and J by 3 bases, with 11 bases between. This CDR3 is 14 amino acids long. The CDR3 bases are TGCGCCAGCAGCCCCGGGGGAGGCTACAATGAGCAGTTCTTC. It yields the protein CASSPGGGYNEQFF.

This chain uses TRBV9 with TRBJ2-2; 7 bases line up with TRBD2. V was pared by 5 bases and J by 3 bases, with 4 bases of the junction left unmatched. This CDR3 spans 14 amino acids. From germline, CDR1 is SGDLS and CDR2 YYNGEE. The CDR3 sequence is CASSYAGDTGELFF. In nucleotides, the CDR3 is TGTGCCAGCAGTTACGCGGGGGACACCGGGGAGCTGTTTTTT.

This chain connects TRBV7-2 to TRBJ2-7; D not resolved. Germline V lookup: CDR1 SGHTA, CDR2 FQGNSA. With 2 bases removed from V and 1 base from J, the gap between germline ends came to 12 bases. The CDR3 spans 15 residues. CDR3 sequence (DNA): TGTGCCAGCAGCTTAATGGGCGCGATGTCCTACGAGCAGTACTTC. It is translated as CASSLMGAMSYEQYF.